Shown below are 25 T cell receptor beta chains from a single sample sequenced in a study of identical twins. TCRdb processed the 5' RACE reads anew with MiXCR; each CDR3 protein has one entry. The sample consists of just over 450,000 distinct CDR3 sequences, 11% to 15% of them appearing once. These data were likewise used in another study, on yellow fever vaccine responses in identical twins.

Material: CD4+ T cells sorted from blood. These receptors all stem from a woman under 30 in good health.

This rearrangement joins TRBV5-1 to TRBJ1-1; D might be TRBD1 (5 bases). CDR3 size: 15 residues. Deletions cut 2 bases from V and 1 base from J, with 12 bases between. Germline V gene data show CDR1 as SGHRS and CDR2 as YFSETQ. The CDR3 nucleotides are TGCGCCAGCAGCTTCCGGGGGATCACGAACACTGAAGCTTTCTTT. It translates to CASSFRGITNTEAFF. The full variable domain, its missing parts supplied by reference TRBV5-1 and TRBJ1-1, is KAGVTQTPRYLIKTRGQQVTLSCSPISGHRSVSWYQQTPGQGLQFLFEYFSETQRNKGNFPGRFSGRQFSNSRSEMNVSTLELGDSALYLCASSFRGITNTEAFFGQGTRLTVV.

The J gene is TRBJ1-1, the V gene TRBV3-1; no firm D call. Trimming took off 4 bases at V and 5 bases at J, with 8 bases between the two ends. The CDR3 sequence is 12 residues long. Per the germline V gene, CDR1 is LGHDT and CDR2 is YNNKEL (reference sequence). This chain's CDR3 is CASSLGSTEAFF. The CDR3 DNA reads TGTGCCAGCAGCCTTGGAAGTACTGAAGCTTTCTTT.

This chain joins TRBV7-2 and TRBJ2-7; D uncertain. Trimming removed 0 bases from V and 4 bases from J, with 16 bases in between. Germline V gene data show CDR1 as SGHTA and CDR2 as FQGNSA. There are 16 residues in the CDR3. The CDR3, as DNA: TGTGCCAGCAGCTTAGCGGTGCAACTGGCACCTTACGAGCAGTACTTC. It specifies CASSLAVQLAPYEQYF.

This chain connects TRBV5-1 to TRBJ2-7, with D possibly matching TRBD1 (6 bases). CDR1 is SGHRS, CDR2 YFSETQ, per germline. Trimming pared 2 bases from V and 3 bases from J, leaving 12 bases between. There are 14 residues in the CDR3. The CDR3 nucleotides read TGCGCCAGCAGCTTTGAACAGGGAAACTACGAGCAGTACTTC. This translates into CASSFEQGNYEQYF.

There are a few counts of this clonotype. The chain's CDR3 is CASSHLRGSTEAFF. Written as DNA, the CDR3 is TGTGCCAGCAGCCATCTCAGGGGTTCCACTGAAGCTTTCTTT. The chain is built from TRBV27 and TRBJ1-1; possible D gene TRBD1, 6 bases. Trimming stripped 6 bases from V and 4 bases from J, with 15 bases between. The CDR3 sequence is 14 residues long. CDR1 and CDR2 from the germline V gene are MNHEY and SMNVEV (reference sequence).

This clonotype has more than one count but fewer than ten. The rearrangement uses TRBV14 and TRBJ1-1; D is unclear. This CDR3 contains 16 residues. Trimming shortened V by 1 base and J by 0 bases, and 12 bases separated the two germline ends. Germline CDR1 is SGHDN and CDR2 is FVKESK. The CDR3 DNA follows: TGTGCCAGCAGCCAAGGCACGGCGCGCATGAACACTGAAGCTTTCTTT. Amino acids: CASSQGTARMNTEAFF.

The table lists this clonotype with a few counts. V and J are TRBV2 and TRBJ2-3; D remains ambiguous. The CDR3 has 11 amino acids. Trimming stripped 0 bases from V and 13 bases from J, with 8 bases between. The germline gives CDR1 SNHLY, CDR2 FYNNEI. CDR3 sequence (DNA): TGTGCCAGCAGTGAAGCGCTTCAGGAGTATTTT. As protein: CASSEALQEYF.

The chain employs TRBV6-8 and TRBJ2-1, with 8 nucleotides matching TRBD2. V dropped 1 base and J dropped 4; count of bases not matched to a gene: 6. The CDR3 consists of 16 residues. The germline V gene encodes CDR1 MNHGY and CDR2 SAAAGT. CDR3 loop: CASSYFDTSGYNEQFF. The DNA of the CDR3 is TGTGCCAGCAGTTACTTCGACACTAGCGGATACAATGAGCAGTTCTTC.

The V and J genes are TRBV14 and TRBJ2-1, with 11 bases identical to TRBD2. The CDR3 is 19 amino acids. Germline V lookup: CDR1 SGHDN, CDR2 FVKESK. Germline trimming cut 0 bases from V and 4 bases from J; bases unmatched to any gene: 11. CDR3 protein: CASSQDFDPASGGYNEQFF. The CDR3 DNA reads as TGTGCCAGCAGCCAAGATTTTGATCCGGCTAGCGGGGGGTACAATGAGCAGTTCTTC.

The rearrangement uses TRBV7-8 and TRBJ1-5; D is unclear. This CDR3 is built from 14 residues. The V end was cut by 6 bases, the J end by 2 bases, with 11 bases between. Germline V lookup: CDR1 SGHVS, CDR2 FQNEAQ. The CDR3 protein is CASSLTDGNQPQHF. CDR3 nucleotides: TGTGCCAGCAGTCTAACGGACGGCAATCAGCCCCAGCATTTT.

This clonotype was seen a handful of times. The gene calls are TRBV10-1 and TRBJ2-2; D remains unclear. Germline V gene sequence: CDR1 WNHNN, CDR2 SYGVQD (reference sequence). Trimming removed 6 bases at V and 2 bases at J, with 19 bases between. The CDR3 contains 17 residues. The CDR3 nucleotides read TGCGCCAGCAGCCGTACACGTAGCTTGGCCAACACCGGGGAGCTGTTTTTT. It encodes CASSRTRSLANTGELFF.

This clonotype has a handful of counts. Here the CDR3 DNA reads TGTGCCTGGTCGACTAGCGGGAGCTCCTACAATGAGCAGTTCTTC. Its translation is CAWSTSGSSYNEQFF. The chain uses TRBV30 and TRBJ2-1; TRBD2 matches 12 bases. This CDR3 contains 15 residues. CDR1 and CDR2 from the germline V gene are GTSNPN and SVGIG (reference sequence). The J segment lost 0 bases and the V segment lost 5 bases, leaving 2 bases of the junction unmatched. The entire variable domain, with the rest obtained from reference TRBV30 and TRBJ2-1, is as follows: SQTIHQWPATLVQPVGSPLSLECTVEGTSNPNLYWYRQAAGRGLQLLFYSVGIGQISSEVPQNLSASRPQDRQFILSSKKLLLSDSGFYLCAWSTSGSSYNEQFFGPGTRLTVL.

CDR3 sequence reads: CASSTGTSGRKWRYEQYF. The CDR3 bases are TGTGCCAGCAGCACGGGGACTAGCGGGAGAAAATGGCGCTACGAGCAGTACTTC. This chain links TRBV11-1 with TRBJ2-7, with TRBD2 matching 14 bases. Germline trimming cut 5 bases from V and 3 bases from J; bases unmatched to any gene: 12. The length of the CDR3 is 18 residues. Germline CDR1 SGHAT, CDR2 FQDESV (reference sequence).

The sample holds a few counts of this clonotype. The chain combines TRBV6-5 with TRBJ2-1; 7 bases fit TRBD2. CDR1 MNHEY and CDR2 SVGAGI come from the germline V gene. V was clipped by 6 bases and J by 5 bases; unmatched bases: 1. The CDR3 loop spans 12 amino acids. The CDR3 region is CASRRGNNEQFF. In nucleotides, the CDR3 is TGTGCCAGCAGGCGGGGGAACAATGAGCAGTTCTTC.

The table lists this clonotype with many counts. The genes are TRBV12-3 or TRBV12-4 and TRBJ1-1, with D hard to call. With 2 bases removed from V and 6 bases from J, the gap between germline ends came to 4 bases. The CDR3 covers 11 residues. The CDR3: CASSLNAEAFF. The CDR3 DNA is TGTGCCAGCAGTTTAAATGCTGAAGCTTTCTTT.

This clonotype has a count of ten or more. This chain connects TRBV4-3 to TRBJ2-3, with 11 positions matching TRBD2. There are 18 residues in the CDR3. J gave up 2 bases and V 0 bases, and 7 bases lay outside the gene matches. Germline CDR1 and CDR2: LGHNA and YSLEER. This chain's CDR3 is CASSQDLAGGLSTDTQYF. The CDR3 region has the DNA TGCGCCAGCAGCCAAGATCTAGCGGGAGGCCTCTCCACAGATACGCAGTATTTT.

The J gene is TRBJ2-1, the V gene TRBV12-3 or TRBV12-4; D is perhaps TRBD1 (5 bases). The CDR3 extends over 14 amino acids. V lost 7 bases and J 4 bases, leaving 14 bases between the germline ends. CDR3 loop: CASTRTRLYNEQFF. For the CDR3, the DNA is TGTGCCAGCACCCGGACACGCCTTTACAATGAGCAGTTCTTC.

This clonotype has a handful of counts. The V and J genes are TRBV28 and TRBJ2-4, with 8 nucleotides matching TRBD2. Germline V gene lookup returns CDR1 MDHEN and CDR2 SYDVKM. Germline trimming cut 2 bases from V and 4 bases from J; bases unmatched to any gene: 4. There are 15 residues in the CDR3. CDR3 nucleotides: TGTGCCAGCAGTTTAGTAGCGGGGAAAAAAAACATTCAGTACTTC. Translating gives CASSLVAGKKNIQYF.

This clonotype has only a few counts. V and J are TRBV5-4 and TRBJ2-2; the D is unclear. The germline V gene has CDR1 SGHNT and CDR2 YYREEE (reference sequence). The CDR3 is 15 residues long. V dropped 2 bases and J dropped 4 bases, with 12 bases sitting between them. The CDR3 DNA follows: TGTGCCAGCAGCTTAGAGGCAGCAAGCACCGGGGAGCTGTTTTTT. Translation gives CASSLEAASTGELFF.

This clonotype was observed many times. V gene TRBV20-1 combines with J gene TRBJ1-1; 8 nucleotides align to TRBD1. Germline V gene data show CDR1 as DFQATT and CDR2 as SNEGSKA (reference sequence). The CDR3 is 14 residues long. V shed 3 bases and J 0 bases; nucleotides not matched to a gene: 3. CDR3 bases: TGCAGTGCTAGCAGGGGGCGAGTGAACACTGAAGCTTTCTTT. Its protein product is CSASRGRVNTEAFF.

This clonotype was observed a few times. The V gene is TRBV3-1, the J gene TRBJ2-7; no firm D call. This CDR3 is 14 amino acids long. V lost 7 bases and J 3 bases, leaving 16 bases between the germline ends. Per germline, CDR1 LGHDT and CDR2 YNNKEL (reference sequence). CDR3 region: CASTRPQRDYEQYF. The DNA of the CDR3 is TGTGCCAGCACCCGCCCACAGCGAGACTACGAGCAGTACTTC.

The V call is TRBV5-1, the J call TRBJ1-2; D might be TRBD1 (6 bases). This CDR3 is 15 amino acids long. Trimming pared 1 base from V and 6 bases from J, leaving 16 bases between. Germline V CDR1 and CDR2: SGHRS, YFSETQ. The chain's CDR3 is CASSLLGPGAHGYTF. The CDR3 nucleotides read TGCGCCAGCAGCTTGCTAGGGCCGGGGGCACATGGCTACACCTTC.

The V and J genes are TRBV5-1 and TRBJ1-1; the match to TRBD1 covers 7 bases. The germline gives CDR1 SGHRS, CDR2 YFSETQ. The CDR3 loop spans 14 amino acids. V was clipped by 5 bases and J by 5 bases; unmatched bases: 9. The CDR3 DNA sequence: TGCGCCAGCAGTGTTCAGGGGGGGGTTACTGAAGCTTTCTTT. It translates to CASSVQGGVTEAFF.

This clonotype was counted between two and nine times. This chain joins TRBV14 and TRBJ1-1; D is ambiguous. Germline assignment: CDR1 SGHDN and CDR2 FVKESK. The CDR3 sequence is 13 residues long. Between the trimmed V and J ends, which lost 3 bases and 6 bases, there was a span of 11 bases. The CDR3 loop reads CASSHPQRAEAFF. The CDR3, as DNA: TGTGCCAGCAGCCATCCTCAACGGGCTGAAGCTTTCTTT.

In this sample, this clonotype turned up a few times. CDR3: CASSSLAGVAGELFF. CDR3 in DNA: TGTGCCAGCAGCTCACTAGCGGGGGTCGCCGGGGAGCTGTTTTTT. The chain has TRBV6-2 or TRBV6-3 and TRBJ2-2, with 11 bases lining up with TRBD2. The germline V gene has CDR1 MNHEY and CDR2 SVGEGT. The junction had 6 bases not matched to a gene; V was cut back by 6 bases and J by 6 bases. The CDR3 is 15 residues long.